Listed here are 2 T cell receptor beta chains from one sample, sequenced in a study of shared clonotypes between healthy human individuals. TCRdb's copy holds only in-frame clones and misses some; the assay was immunoSEQ multiplex PCR. The sample comprises about 560,000 clones, around three quarters of which are singletons, and 12% rests with the top ten. Sequencing was carried out using PBMCs. All receptors come from a woman between 35 and 50 years old in good health. Some clones in this sample may be carry-over from other donors' samples.

About this clone: A far larger clone is one nucleotide away, so this likely arose from a read error. This chain uses TRBV10-2 with TRBJ2-7; D remains ambiguous. The CDR3 length is 14 residues. Germline loops: CDR1 WSHSY, CDR2 SAAADI. The CDR3 sequence: CANSDLDGAYEQYF. The CDR3 DNA sequence: TGCGCCAACAGTGATTTGGACGGAGCCTACGAGCAGTACTTC.

The chain carries TRBV6-1 and TRBJ1-3; D is uncertain. Germline V CDR1 and CDR2: MNHNS, SASEGT. The ends were cut back, 2 bases at V and 0 bases at J, with 8 bases in the middle. The CDR3 sequence is 15 residues long. The CDR3 sequence is CASSENLYSGNTIYF. The DNA for the CDR3 is TGTGCCAGCAGTGAAAACCTCTACTCTGGAAACACCATATATTTT.